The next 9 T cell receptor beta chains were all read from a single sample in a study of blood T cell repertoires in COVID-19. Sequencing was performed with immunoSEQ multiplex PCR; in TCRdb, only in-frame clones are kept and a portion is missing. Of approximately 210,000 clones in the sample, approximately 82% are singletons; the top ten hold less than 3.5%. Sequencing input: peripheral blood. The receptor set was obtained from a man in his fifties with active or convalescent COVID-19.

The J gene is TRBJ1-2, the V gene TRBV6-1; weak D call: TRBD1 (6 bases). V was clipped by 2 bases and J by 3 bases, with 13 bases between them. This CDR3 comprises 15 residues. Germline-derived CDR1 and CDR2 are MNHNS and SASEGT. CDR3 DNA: TGTGCCAGCAGTGAATTGGACAGTGGGCACTATGGCTACACCTTC. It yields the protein CASSELDSGHYGYTF.

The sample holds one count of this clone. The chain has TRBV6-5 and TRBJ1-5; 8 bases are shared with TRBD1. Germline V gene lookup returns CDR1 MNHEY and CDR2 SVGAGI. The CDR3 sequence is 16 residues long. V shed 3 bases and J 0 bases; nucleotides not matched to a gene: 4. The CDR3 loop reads CASSYRTGSSNQPQHF. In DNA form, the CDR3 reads TGTGCCAGCAGTTATAGGACAGGGAGTAGCAATCAGCCCCAGCATTTT.

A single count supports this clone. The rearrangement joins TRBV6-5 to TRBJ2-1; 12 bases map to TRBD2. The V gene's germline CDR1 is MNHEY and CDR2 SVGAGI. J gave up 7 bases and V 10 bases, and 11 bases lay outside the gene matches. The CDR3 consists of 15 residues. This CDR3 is CATSFTSGRTNEQFF. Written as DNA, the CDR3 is TGTGCCACCAGCTTTACTAGCGGGAGGACAAATGAGCAGTTCTTC.

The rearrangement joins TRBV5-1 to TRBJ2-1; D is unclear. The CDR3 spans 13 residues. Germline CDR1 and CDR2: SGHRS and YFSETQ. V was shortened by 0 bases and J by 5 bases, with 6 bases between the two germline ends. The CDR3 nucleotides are TGCGCCAGCAGCTTGGTCAGAAACAATGAGCAGTTCTTC. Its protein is CASSLVRNNEQFF.

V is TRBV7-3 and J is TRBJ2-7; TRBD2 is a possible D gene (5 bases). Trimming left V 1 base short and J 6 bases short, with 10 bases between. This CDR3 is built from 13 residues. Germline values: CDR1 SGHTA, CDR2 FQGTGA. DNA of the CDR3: TGTGCCAGCAGCTTAAGATACGGAGGCGAGCAGTACTTC. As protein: CASSLRYGGEQYF. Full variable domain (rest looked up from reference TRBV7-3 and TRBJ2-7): GAGVSQTPSNKVTEKGKYVELRCDPISGHTALYWYRQSLGQGPEFLIYFQGTGAADDSGLPNDRFFAVRPEGSVSTLKIQRTERGDSAVYLCASSLRYGGEQYFGPGTRLTVT.

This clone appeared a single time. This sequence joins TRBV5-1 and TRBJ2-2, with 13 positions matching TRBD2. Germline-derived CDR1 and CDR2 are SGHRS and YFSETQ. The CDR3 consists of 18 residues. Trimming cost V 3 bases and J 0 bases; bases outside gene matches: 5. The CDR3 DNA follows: TGCGCCAGCAGCTCCACTAGCGGGGGGGCCGCGAACACCGGGGAGCTGTTTTTT. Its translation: CASSSTSGGAANTGELFF.

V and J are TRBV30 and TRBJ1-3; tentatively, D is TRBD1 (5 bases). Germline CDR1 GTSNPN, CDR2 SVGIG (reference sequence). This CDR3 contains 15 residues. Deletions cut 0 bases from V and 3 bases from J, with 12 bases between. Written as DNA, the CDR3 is TGTGCCTGGAGTGTGGGGAGGGGTGGTGGAAACACCATATATTTT. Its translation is CAWSVGRGGGNTIYF.

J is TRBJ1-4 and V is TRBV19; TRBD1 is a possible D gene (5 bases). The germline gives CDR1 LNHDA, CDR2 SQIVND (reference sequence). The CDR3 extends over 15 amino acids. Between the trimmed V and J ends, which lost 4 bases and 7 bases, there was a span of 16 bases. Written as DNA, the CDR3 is TGTGCCAGTAGTACGCAGGGTTTTGAAGGTGAAAAACTGTTTTTT. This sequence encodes CASSTQGFEGEKLFF.

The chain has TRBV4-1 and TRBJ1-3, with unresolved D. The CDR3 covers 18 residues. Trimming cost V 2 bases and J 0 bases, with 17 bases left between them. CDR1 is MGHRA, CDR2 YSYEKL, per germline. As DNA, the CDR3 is TGCGCCAGCAGCCAAAGAGACCTTGCGGTTAACTCTGGAAACACCATATATTTT. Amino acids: CASSQRDLAVNSGNTIYF.